This T cell receptor beta chain was found in a study of chemoradiotherapy in HPV16-positive cancers. Study information: A couple of HPV16-positive patients' cells yielded candidate HPV-specific clones and common motifs.

Study-level results: Better recurrence-free survival went with HPV-responsive T-cell expansion in HPV16-positive patients. Candidate HPV-specific clones and E7-related TCR motifs grew in tumor during treatment. The functional HPV-specific definition rests on just two HPV16-positive patients.

With respect to this clone: The antigen remains undetermined.

Germline assignment: CDR1 MGHRA and CDR2 YSYEKL. The CDR3 totals 16 residues. The V gene lost 0 bases and the J gene lost 2 bases, with 11 bases spanning the gap. Some clones are missing from TCRdb's copy, which holds only in-frame ones; the method was immunoSEQ multiplex PCR. This table has just under 40,000 clones, 65% to 80% appearing once. This chain links TRBV4-1 with TRBJ1-5, with D tentatively TRBD1 (6 bases). This sequence originates from a human donor with HPV-associated anogenital cancer. Specimen: blood, collected from a patient who underwent chemoradiotherapy. CDR3 residues: CASSQDGGLGNQPQHF. CDR3 DNA: TGCGCCAGCAGCCAAGACGGGGGGCTGGGCAATCAGCCCCAGCATTTT.